This T cell receptor (beta chain) was recovered during a study of cytomegalovirus exposure and HLA in healthy donors. The germline V and J ends were trimmed by 2 bases and 0 bases, with 13 bases remaining between them. The CDR3 runs 17 residues. From germline, CDR1 is MGHRA and CDR2 YSYEKL. A remark on this clone: Antigen specificity is unknown.

PCR used 60 Vbeta primers and 13 Jbeta primers. Authors' methods: Counted up in a later analysis, unique TCR beta chains came to 65 million to 80 million, with around 10 million shared. Using immunoSEQ multiplex PCR, the repertoire was profiled, and TCRdb retains in-frame clones only, with some absent. V, J and clone size derive from that table, while D and trimming were established from the DNA sequence. The sample holds more than 150,000 clones, more than 70% seen once. Study-level points and caveats: Most TCR sequences proved rare, with some public TCRs found in many donors.

The sequenced sample was PBMCs. The clonotype comes from a boy between 10 and 17 years old in good health and CMV-seronegative. This rearrangement joins TRBV4-1 to TRBJ1-4, with D perhaps matching TRBD1 (5 bases). The CDR3 nucleotides read TGCGCCAGCAGCCAACCCCGCAGGGTCGCAACTAATGAAAAACTGTTTTTT. This sequence encodes CASSQPRRVATNEKLFF.